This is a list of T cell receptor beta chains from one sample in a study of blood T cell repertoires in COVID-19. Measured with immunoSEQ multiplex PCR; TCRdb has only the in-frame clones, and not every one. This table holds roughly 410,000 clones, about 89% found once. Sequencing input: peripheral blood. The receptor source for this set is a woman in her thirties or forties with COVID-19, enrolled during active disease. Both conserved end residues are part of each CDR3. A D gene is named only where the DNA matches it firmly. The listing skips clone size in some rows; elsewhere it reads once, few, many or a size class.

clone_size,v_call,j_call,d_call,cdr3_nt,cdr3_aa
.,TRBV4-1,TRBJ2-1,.,TGCGCCAGCAGCCTCAACCCTTGGCGCGGGCGTTACAATGAGCAGTTCTTC,CASSLNPWRGRYNEQFF
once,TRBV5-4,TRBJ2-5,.,TGTGCCAGCAGCTTGTCATCAGGCCCCGAGACCCAGTACTTC,CASSLSSGPETQYF
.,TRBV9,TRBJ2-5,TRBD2,TGTGCCAGCAGCGTGGGGCCCCTCGGGGTTGCGGGAGGGCTGGGAGAGACCCAGTACTTC,CASSVGPLGVAGGLGETQYF
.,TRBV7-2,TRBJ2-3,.,TGTGCCAGCAGCTTAGTACCAAAGGGGGATACGCAGTATTTT,CASSLVPKGDTQYF
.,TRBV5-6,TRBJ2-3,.,TGTGCCAGCAGACAACTAGAGACAGATACGCAGTATTTT,CASRQLETDTQYF
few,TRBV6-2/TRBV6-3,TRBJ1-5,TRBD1,TGTGCCAGCAGTGCCCGACAGGGAGATCAGCCCCAGCATTTT,CASSARQGDQPQHF
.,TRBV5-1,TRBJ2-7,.,TGCGCCAGCAGCAAACAGGGCCTCGGTAACGAGCAGTACTTC,CASSKQGLGNEQYF
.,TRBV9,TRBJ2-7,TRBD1,TGTGCCAGCAGCCCCTTCACCAACAGGGGGACCTACGAGCAGTACTTC,CASSPFTNRGTYEQYF
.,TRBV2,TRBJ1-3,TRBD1,TGTGCCAGCAGCGAGGGGGCGGAGGTGTCCTCGGGGGACACCATATATTTT,CASSEGAEVSSGDTIYF
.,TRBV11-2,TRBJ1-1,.,TGTGCCAGCAGCTTTATCAATAGAATCGCTGAAGCTTTCTTT,CASSFINRIAEAFF
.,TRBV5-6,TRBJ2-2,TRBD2,TGTGCCAGCAGCTTACGGACTAGCGGGAGAATGAACACCGGGGAGCTGTTTTTT,CASSLRTSGRMNTGELFF